This is a list of T cell receptor beta chains from one sample in a study of patients and donors after allogeneic stem cell transplantation. TCRdb re-called the RT-PCR reads through MiXCR, storing one row per CDR3 protein. The table has 200,000 to 250,000 distinct CDR3 sequences, around an eighth seen once. Sequenced sample: blood, either unsorted or a sorted T cell fraction (not recorded which). Receptor source: a human donor who was either an allogeneic HSCT recipient or a stem cell or donor lymphocyte infusion donor (not recorded which). It is not recorded whose cells these are; they may come from a transplant donor. The conserved cysteine and the conserved F or W are not part of the CDR3 here.

CDR3 protein: ASSYKGQGTYEQY; J gene: TRBJ2-7; V gene: TRBV6-5
CDR3 protein: ASSVTSGSQETQY; J gene: TRBJ2-5; V gene: TRBV9
CDR3 protein: VSSLGTSGGSSYNEQF; J gene: TRBJ2-1; V gene: TRBV5-1
CDR3 protein: AWSADSHNQPQH; J gene: TRBJ1-5; V gene: TRBV30
CDR3 protein: ASTERRAFNYGYT; J gene: TRBJ1-2; V gene: TRBV6-1
CDR3 protein: ATSKRQPSTEAF; J gene: TRBJ1-1; V gene: TRBV15
CDR3 protein: ASSPEGSPLH; J gene: TRBJ1-6; V gene: TRBV3-1
CDR3 protein: ATSTTTGNEAF; J gene: TRBJ1-1; V gene: TRBV15
CDR3 protein: ATSDLRTSGRGRDYNEQF; J gene: TRBJ2-1; V gene: TRBV24-1
CDR3 protein: ASRENSQETQY; J gene: TRBJ2-5; V gene: TRBV5-1
CDR3 protein: ASSTRQGEGYGYT; J gene: TRBJ1-2; V gene: TRBV4-2
CDR3 protein: ASSPSGERQPQH; J gene: TRBJ1-5; V gene: TRBV18
CDR3 protein: ASSPLSGTGNTEAF; J gene: TRBJ1-1; V gene: TRBV9
CDR3 protein: ASSAFVGPQH; J gene: TRBJ1-5; V gene: TRBV7-8
CDR3 protein: ASSEPGQGSGANVLT; J gene: TRBJ2-6; V gene: TRBV10-2
CDR3 protein: ASSLVGTERGTEAF; J gene: TRBJ1-1; V gene: TRBV7-2
CDR3 protein: ASRVLGMNTEAF; J gene: TRBJ1-1; V gene: TRBV4-1
CDR3 protein: ASSRGGWEKLF; J gene: TRBJ1-4; V gene: TRBV5-1
CDR3 protein: ASSYNTNTEAF; J gene: TRBJ1-1; V gene: TRBV7-7
CDR3 protein: ASRLAGNTGELL; J gene: TRBJ2-2; V gene: TRBV6-1
CDR3 protein: ASSLGQHLNNYGYT; J gene: TRBJ1-2; V gene: TRBV5-1
CDR3 protein: ASSLGVAGVTGELF; J gene: TRBJ2-2; V gene: TRBV5-1
CDR3 protein: AIRTTSGSPDMQY; J gene: TRBJ2-4; V gene: TRBV10-3
CDR3 protein: ASSLGGQGNTEAF; J gene: TRBJ1-1; V gene: TRBV7-2
CDR3 protein: ASSRQRAGEETQY; J gene: TRBJ2-5; V gene: TRBV6-1
CDR3 protein: ASKGGGGGTGELF; J gene: TRBJ2-2; V gene: TRBV2
CDR3 protein: SAYNYEQY; J gene: TRBJ2-7; V gene: TRBV20-1
CDR3 protein: ASSYGTGNEQY; J gene: TRBJ2-7; V gene: TRBV5-1
CDR3 protein: ASSLGHRSPLH; J gene: TRBJ1-6; V gene: TRBV12-3/TRBV12-4
CDR3 protein: SAEERVPGELF; J gene: TRBJ2-2; V gene: TRBV20-1
CDR3 protein: ASSYGRGLDGYT; J gene: TRBJ1-2; V gene: TRBV6-5
CDR3 protein: ASSYSSGGTYEQY; J gene: TRBJ2-7; V gene: TRBV6-5
CDR3 protein: ASSSGTGGGTEAF; J gene: TRBJ1-1; V gene: TRBV6-1
CDR3 protein: ASSSRGTDSYEQY; J gene: TRBJ2-7; V gene: TRBV9
CDR3 protein: ASSQDIRGLAF; J gene: TRBJ1-1; V gene: TRBV4-1
CDR3 protein: ASSSGTGSSEQY; J gene: TRBJ2-7; V gene: TRBV7-8
CDR3 protein: ASSQVYGNQPQH; J gene: TRBJ1-5; V gene: TRBV3-1
CDR3 protein: ASSRKEDTEAF; J gene: TRBJ1-1; V gene: TRBV4-2
CDR3 protein: ASSQDRLDSNTQY; J gene: TRBJ2-3; V gene: TRBV4-2
CDR3 protein: ASSQWREGSSYNEQF; J gene: TRBJ2-1; V gene: TRBV3-1
CDR3 protein: AWSPPGTQGFDEQY; J gene: TRBJ2-7; V gene: TRBV30
CDR3 protein: ASRSGIYEQY; J gene: TRBJ2-7; V gene: TRBV6-2/TRBV6-3
CDR3 protein: ASSLGGRNEQF; J gene: TRBJ2-1; V gene: TRBV5-1
CDR3 protein: ASSLAEGGGYEQY; J gene: TRBJ2-7; V gene: TRBV5-1
CDR3 protein: ASSRYLGETQY; J gene: TRBJ2-5; V gene: TRBV14
CDR3 protein: ASGRDRVHEQY; J gene: TRBJ2-7; V gene: TRBV12-3/TRBV12-4
CDR3 protein: ASRSGTPAGGYT; J gene: TRBJ1-2; V gene: TRBV12-3/TRBV12-4
CDR3 protein: ASSTRRGHEKLF; J gene: TRBJ1-4; V gene: TRBV3-1
CDR3 protein: AWTPGTAYNQPQH; J gene: TRBJ1-5; V gene: TRBV30
CDR3 protein: ASSLSFAGEYNEQF; J gene: TRBJ2-1; V gene: TRBV7-2
CDR3 protein: ASSNLAGSYNEQF; J gene: TRBJ2-1; V gene: TRBV6-4
CDR3 protein: ASSSQRAVAF; J gene: TRBJ1-1; V gene: TRBV19
CDR3 protein: SAEDTRGYNEQF; J gene: TRBJ2-1; V gene: TRBV20-1
CDR3 protein: ASLQGAGGGYT; J gene: TRBJ1-2; V gene: TRBV28
CDR3 protein: ASSSGRINYGYT; J gene: TRBJ1-2; V gene: TRBV9
CDR3 protein: ASTLNRDSPLH; J gene: TRBJ1-6; V gene: TRBV12-3/TRBV12-4
CDR3 protein: ASSLAFSSGYNEQF; J gene: TRBJ2-1; V gene: TRBV7-2